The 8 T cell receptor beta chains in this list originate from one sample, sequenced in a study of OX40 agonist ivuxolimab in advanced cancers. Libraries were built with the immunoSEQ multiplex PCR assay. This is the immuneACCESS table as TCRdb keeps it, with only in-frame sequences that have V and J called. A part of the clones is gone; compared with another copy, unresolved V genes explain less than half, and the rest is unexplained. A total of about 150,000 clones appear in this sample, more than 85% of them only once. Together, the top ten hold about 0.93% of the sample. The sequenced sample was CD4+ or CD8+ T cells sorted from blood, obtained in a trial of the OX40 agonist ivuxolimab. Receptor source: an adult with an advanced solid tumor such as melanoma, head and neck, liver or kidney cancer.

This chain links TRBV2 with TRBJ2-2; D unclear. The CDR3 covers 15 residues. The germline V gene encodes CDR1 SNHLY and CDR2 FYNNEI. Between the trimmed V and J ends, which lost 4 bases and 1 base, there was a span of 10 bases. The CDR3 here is CASSGQYLNTGELFF. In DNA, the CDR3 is TGTGCCAGCAGTGGACAATACTTGAACACCGGGGAGCTGTTTTTT.

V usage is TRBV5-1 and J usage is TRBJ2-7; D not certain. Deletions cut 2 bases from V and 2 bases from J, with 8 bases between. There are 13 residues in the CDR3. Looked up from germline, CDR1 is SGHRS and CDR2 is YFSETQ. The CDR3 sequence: CASSLTDTYEQYF. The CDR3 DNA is TGCGCCAGCAGCTTAACAGACACCTACGAGCAGTACTTC.

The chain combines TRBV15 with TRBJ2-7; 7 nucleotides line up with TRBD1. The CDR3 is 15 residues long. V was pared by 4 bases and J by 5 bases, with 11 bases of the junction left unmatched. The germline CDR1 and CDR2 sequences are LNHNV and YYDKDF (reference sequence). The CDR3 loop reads CATSTSGTVFNEQYF. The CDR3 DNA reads TGTGCCACCAGCACATCCGGGACAGTCTTCAACGAGCAGTACTTC.

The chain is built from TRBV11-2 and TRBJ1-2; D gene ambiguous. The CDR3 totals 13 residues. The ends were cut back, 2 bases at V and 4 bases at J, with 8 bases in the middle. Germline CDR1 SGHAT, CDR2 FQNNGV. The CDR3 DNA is TGTGCCAGCAGCTTATTACAGACCTATGGCTACACCTTC. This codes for CASSLLQTYGYTF.

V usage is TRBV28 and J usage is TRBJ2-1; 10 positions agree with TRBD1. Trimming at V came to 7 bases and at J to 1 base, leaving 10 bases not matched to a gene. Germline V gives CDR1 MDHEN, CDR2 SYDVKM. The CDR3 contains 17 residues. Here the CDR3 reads CASIRTGGFGSYNEQFF. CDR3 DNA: TGTGCCAGCATCAGGACAGGGGGTTTTGGGTCCTACAATGAGCAGTTCTTC.

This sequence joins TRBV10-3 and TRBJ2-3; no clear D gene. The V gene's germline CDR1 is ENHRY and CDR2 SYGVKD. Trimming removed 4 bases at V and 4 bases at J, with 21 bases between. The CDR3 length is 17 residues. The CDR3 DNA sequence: TGTGCCATCAGTGCCCCTGACTTACGGGTTAGTGCAGATACGCAGTATTTT. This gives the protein CAISAPDLRVSADTQYF.

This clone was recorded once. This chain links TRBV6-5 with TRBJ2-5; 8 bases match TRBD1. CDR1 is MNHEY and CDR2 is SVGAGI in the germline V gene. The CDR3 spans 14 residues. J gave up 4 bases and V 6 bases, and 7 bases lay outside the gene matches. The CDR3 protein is CASRQTGAGETQYF. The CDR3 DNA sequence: TGTGCCAGCAGACAGACAGGGGCTGGAGAGACCCAGTACTTC.

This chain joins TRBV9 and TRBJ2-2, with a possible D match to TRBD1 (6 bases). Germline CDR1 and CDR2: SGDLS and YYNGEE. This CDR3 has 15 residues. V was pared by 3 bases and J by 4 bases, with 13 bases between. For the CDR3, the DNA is TGTGCCAGCAGCGCACAGGGTTGGGGCACCGGGGAGCTGTTTTTT. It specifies CASSAQGWGTGELFF.